This TCR beta chain was sequenced for a study of T cell responses to AZD1222 COVID-19 vaccine. Study-level findings and limits: Donors in the cohort were predominantly white British and more often female, and clonal diversity was possibly underestimated. Spike-wide vaccine-associated CD4 TCRs dominated at 160-218 and 743-854.

Comments on this clone: No antigen is known for it.

This CDR3 has 14 amino acids. V lost 6 bases, J lost 4 bases, and 16 bases lay in between. CDR1 and CDR2 (germline): SNHLY, FYNNEI. The assay was immunoSEQ multiplex PCR, and TCRdb's table has in-frame clones only and misses some. The top ten hold roughly 7.5% of the sample, which has about 85,000 clones, roughly 90% seen once. The receptor's source is an adult in good health. The sequencing used peripheral blood, collected on day 0 of AZD1222 vaccination. This rearrangement joins TRBV2 to TRBJ2-7; no clear D gene. Here the CDR3 reads CASRLSAVGYEQYF. CDR3 bases: TGTGCCAGCAGGTTGTCGGCGGTTGGGTACGAGCAGTACTTC.